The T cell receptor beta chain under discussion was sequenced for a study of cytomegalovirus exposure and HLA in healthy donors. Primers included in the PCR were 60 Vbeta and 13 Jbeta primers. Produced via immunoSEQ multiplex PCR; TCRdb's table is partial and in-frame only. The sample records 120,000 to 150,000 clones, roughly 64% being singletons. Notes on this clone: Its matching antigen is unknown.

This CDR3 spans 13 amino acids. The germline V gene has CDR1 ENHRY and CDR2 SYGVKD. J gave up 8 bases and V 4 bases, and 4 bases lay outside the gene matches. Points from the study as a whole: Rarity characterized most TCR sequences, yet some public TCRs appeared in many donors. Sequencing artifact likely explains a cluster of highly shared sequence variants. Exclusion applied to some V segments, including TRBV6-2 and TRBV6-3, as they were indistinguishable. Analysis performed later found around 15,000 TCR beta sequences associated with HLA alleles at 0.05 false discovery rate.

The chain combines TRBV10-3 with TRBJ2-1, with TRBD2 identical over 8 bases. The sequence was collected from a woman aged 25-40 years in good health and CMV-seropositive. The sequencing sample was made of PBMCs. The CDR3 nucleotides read TGTGCCATCAGTGGGACTAGCAGCCATGAGCAGTTCTTC. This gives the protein CAISGTSSHEQFF.